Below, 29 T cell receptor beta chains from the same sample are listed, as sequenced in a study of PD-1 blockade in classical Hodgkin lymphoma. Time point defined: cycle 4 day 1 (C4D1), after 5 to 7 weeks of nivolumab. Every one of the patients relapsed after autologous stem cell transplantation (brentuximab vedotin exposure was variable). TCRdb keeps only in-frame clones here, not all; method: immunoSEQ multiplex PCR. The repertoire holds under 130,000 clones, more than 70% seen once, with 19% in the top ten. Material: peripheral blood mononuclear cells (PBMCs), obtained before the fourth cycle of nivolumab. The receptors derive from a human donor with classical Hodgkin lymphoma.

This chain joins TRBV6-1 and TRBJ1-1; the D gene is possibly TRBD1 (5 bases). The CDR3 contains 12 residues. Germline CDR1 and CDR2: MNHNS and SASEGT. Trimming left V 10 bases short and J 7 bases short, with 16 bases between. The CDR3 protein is CATNPGNSEAFF. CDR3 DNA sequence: TGTGCCACCAACCCAGGGAATAGTGAAGCTTTCTTT.

In DNA, the CDR3 is TGCAGCGTTTTTGCAGGCGAGCAGTACTTC. This gives the protein CSVFAGEQYF. V is TRBV29-1 and J is TRBJ2-7; D unclear. Germline-derived CDR1 and CDR2 are SQVTM and ANQGSEA. Trimming took 5 bases from V and 6 from J, leaving 8 bases between them. The CDR3 has 10 amino acids.

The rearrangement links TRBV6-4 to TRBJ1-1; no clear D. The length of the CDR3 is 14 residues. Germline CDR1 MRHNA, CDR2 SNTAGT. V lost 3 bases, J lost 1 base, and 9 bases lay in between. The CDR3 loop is CASSESDKNTEAFF. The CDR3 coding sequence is TGTGCCAGCAGTGAATCTGACAAGAACACTGAAGCTTTCTTT.

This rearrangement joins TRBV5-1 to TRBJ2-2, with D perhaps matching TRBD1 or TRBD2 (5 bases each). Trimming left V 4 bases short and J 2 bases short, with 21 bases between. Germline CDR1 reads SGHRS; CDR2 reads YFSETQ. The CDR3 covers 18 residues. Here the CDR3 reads CASSPSVRGSENTGELFF. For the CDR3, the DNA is TGCGCCAGCAGCCCGTCCGTCCGGGGCTCGGAAAACACCGGGGAGCTGTTTTTT. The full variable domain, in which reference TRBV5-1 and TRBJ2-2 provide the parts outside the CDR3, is KAGVTQTPRYLIKTRGQQVTLSCSPISGHRSVSWYQQTPGQGLQFLFEYFSETQRNKGNFPGRFSGRQFSNSRSEMNVSTLELGDSALYLCASSPSVRGSENTGELFFGEGSRLTVL.

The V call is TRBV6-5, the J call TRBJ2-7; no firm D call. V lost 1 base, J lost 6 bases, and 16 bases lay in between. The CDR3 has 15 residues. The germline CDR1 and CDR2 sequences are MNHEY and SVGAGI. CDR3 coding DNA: TGTGCCAGCAGTTACTTAGCATTGCCCCCACTCGAGCAGTACTTC. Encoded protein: CASSYLALPPLEQYF.

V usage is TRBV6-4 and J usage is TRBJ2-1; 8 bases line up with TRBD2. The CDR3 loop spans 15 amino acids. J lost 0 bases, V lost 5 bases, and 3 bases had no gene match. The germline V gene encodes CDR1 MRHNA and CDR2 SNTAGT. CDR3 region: CASSSSGSSYNEQFF. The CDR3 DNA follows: TGTGCCAGCAGTTCAAGCGGGAGCTCCTACAATGAGCAGTTCTTC.

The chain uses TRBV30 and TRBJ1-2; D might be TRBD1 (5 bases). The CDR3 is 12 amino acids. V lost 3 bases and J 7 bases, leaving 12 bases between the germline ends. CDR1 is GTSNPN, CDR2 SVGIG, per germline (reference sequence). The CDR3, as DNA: TGTGCCTGGAGGCAGGGAGTCGCTGGCTACACCTTC. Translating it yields CAWRQGVAGYTF.

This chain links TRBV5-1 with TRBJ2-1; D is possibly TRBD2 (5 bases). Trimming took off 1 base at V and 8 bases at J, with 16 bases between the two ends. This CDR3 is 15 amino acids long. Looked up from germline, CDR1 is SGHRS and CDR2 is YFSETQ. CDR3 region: CASSLWPSPGDEQFF. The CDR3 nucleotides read TGCGCCAGCAGCTTGTGGCCTAGCCCTGGCGATGAGCAGTTCTTC.

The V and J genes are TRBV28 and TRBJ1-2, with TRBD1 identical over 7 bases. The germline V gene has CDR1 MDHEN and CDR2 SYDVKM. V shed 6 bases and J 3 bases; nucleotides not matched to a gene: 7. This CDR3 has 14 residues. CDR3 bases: TGTGCCAGCAGGGAACAGGGGCAGGACTATGGCTACACCTTC. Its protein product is CASREQGQDYGYTF.

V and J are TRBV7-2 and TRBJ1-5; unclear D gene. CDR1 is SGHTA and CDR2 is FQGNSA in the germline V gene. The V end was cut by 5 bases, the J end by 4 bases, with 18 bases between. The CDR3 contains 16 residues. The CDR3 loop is CASSGSRGRSNQPQHF. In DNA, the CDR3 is TGTGCCAGCAGCGGGTCACGGGGTAGGTCTAATCAGCCCCAGCATTTT.

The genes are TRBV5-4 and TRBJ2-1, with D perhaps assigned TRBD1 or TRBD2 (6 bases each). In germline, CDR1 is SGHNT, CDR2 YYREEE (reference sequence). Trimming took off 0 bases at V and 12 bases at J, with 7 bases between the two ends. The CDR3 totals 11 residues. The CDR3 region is CASSLEGGQFF. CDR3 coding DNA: TGTGCCAGCAGCTTGGAGGGGGGGCAGTTCTTC. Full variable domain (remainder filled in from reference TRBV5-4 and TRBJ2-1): ETGVTQSPTHLIKTRGQQVTLRCSSQSGHNTVSWYQQALGQGPQFIFQYYREEENGRGNFPPRFSGLQFPNYSSELNVNALELDDSALYLCASSLEGGQFFGPGTRLTVL.

CDR3 residues: CASTRTSDYEQYF. CDR3 DNA sequence: TGTGCCAGCACAAGGACTAGCGACTACGAGCAGTACTTC. The chain employs TRBV7-2 and TRBJ2-7; TRBD2 agrees at 9 bases. Germline V lookup: CDR1 SGHTA, CDR2 FQGNSA. This CDR3 region has 13 residues. J lost 3 bases, V lost 7 bases, and 4 bases had no gene match.

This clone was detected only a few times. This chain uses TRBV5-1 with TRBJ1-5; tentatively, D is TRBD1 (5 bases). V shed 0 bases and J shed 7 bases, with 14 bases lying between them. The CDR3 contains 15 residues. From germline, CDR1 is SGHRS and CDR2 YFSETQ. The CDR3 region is CASSLVSGKEQPQHF. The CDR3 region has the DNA TGCGCCAGCAGCTTGGTTTCAGGGAAGGAACAGCCCCAGCATTTT.

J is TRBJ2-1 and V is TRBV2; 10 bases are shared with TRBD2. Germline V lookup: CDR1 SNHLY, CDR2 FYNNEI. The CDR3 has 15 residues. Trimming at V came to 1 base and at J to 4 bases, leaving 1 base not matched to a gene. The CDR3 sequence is CASSEEAGGYNEQFF. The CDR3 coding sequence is TGTGCCAGCAGTGAAGAAGCGGGAGGGTACAATGAGCAGTTCTTC.

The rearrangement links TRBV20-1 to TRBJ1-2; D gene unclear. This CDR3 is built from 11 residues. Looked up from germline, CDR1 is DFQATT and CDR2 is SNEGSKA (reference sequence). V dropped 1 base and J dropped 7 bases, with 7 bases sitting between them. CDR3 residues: CSARAAGGYTF. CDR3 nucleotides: TGCAGTGCTAGAGCGGCGGGTGGCTACACCTTC.

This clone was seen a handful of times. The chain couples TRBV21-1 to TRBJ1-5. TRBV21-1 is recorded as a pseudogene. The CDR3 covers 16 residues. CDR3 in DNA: TGTGCCAGCAGCAAAGCGAGCAGATATAGCAATCAGCCCCAGCATTTT. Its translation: CASSKASRYSNQPQHF.

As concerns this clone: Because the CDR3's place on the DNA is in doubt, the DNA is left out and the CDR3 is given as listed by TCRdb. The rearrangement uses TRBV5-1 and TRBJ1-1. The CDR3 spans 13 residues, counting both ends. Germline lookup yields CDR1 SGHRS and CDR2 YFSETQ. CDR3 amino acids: CASSTSLNTEAFF.

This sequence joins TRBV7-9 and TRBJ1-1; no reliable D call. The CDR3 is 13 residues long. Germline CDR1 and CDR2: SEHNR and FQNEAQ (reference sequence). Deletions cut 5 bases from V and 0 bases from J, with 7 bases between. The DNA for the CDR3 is TGTGCCAGCAGCCCAAGCGTGAACACTGAAGCTTTCTTT. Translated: CASSPSVNTEAFF.

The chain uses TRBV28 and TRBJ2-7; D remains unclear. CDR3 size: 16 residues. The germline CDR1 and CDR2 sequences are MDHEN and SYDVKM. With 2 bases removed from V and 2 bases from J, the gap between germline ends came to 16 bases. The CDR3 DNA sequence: TGTGCCAGCAGTTTAATAGGGCAGCTTGTAACCTACGAGCAGTACTTC. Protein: CASSLIGQLVTYEQYF.

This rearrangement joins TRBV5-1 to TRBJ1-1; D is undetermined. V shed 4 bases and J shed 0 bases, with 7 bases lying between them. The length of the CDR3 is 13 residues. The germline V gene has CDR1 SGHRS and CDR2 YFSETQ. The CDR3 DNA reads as TGCGCCAGCAGCGGTAAGATGAACACTGAAGCTTTCTTT. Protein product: CASSGKMNTEAFF.

Written as DNA, the CDR3 is TGTGCCAGCCAGCGGGAGGGCCTGGAGGATGAGCAGTTCTTC. Translating it yields CASQREGLEDEQFF. V and J are TRBV5-4 and TRBJ2-1, with 10 bases matching TRBD2. CDR1 and CDR2 (germline): SGHNT, YYREEE (reference sequence). This CDR3 is built from 14 residues. The J segment lost 8 bases and the V segment lost 7 bases, leaving 9 bases of the junction unmatched.

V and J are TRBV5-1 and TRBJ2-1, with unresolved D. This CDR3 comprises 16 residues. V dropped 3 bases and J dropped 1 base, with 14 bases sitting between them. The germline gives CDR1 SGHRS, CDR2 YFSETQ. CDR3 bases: TGCGCCAGCAGCTCGCCTGGCCTGACTTCCTACAATGAGCAGTTCTTC. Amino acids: CASSSPGLTSYNEQFF. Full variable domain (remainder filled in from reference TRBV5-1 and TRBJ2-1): KAGVTQTPRYLIKTRGQQVTLSCSPISGHRSVSWYQQTPGQGLQFLFEYFSETQRNKGNFPGRFSGRQFSNSRSEMNVSTLELGDSALYLCASSSPGLTSYNEQFFGPGTRLTVL.

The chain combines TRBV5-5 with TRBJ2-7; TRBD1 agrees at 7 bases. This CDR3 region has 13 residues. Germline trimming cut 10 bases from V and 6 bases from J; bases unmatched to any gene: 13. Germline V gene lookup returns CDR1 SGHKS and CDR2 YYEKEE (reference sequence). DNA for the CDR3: TGTGCCGGATCTCGACAGGGTTGGGGCGAGCAGTACTTC. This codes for CAGSRQGWGEQYF.

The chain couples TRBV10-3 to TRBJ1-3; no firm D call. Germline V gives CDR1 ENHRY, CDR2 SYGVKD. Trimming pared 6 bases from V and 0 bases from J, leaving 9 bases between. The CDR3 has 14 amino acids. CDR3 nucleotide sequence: TGTGCCATCAGCAATATGGGCTCTGGAAACACCATATATTTT. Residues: CAISNMGSGNTIYF.

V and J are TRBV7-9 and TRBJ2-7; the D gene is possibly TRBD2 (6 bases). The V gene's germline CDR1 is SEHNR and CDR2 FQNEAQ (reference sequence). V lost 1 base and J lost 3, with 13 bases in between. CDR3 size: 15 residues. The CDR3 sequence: CASSLGGTAGYEQYF. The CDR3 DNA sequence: TGTGCCAGCAGCTTAGGCGGGACTGCTGGCTACGAGCAGTACTTC.

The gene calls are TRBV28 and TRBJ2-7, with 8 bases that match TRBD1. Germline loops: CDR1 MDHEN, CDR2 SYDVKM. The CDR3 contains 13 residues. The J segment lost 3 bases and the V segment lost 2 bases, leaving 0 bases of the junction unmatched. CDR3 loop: CASSLGTGYEQYF. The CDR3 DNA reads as TGTGCCAGCAGTTTAGGGACAGGCTACGAGCAGTACTTC.

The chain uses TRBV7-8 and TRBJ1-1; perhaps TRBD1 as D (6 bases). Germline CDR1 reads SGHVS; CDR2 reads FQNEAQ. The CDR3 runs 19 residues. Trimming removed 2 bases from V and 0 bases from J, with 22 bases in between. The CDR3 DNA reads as TGTGCCAGCAGCTTAAACCTCCCCGGGACACGAAACATGAACACTGAAGCTTTCTTT. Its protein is CASSLNLPGTRNMNTEAFF.

DNA for the CDR3: TGTGCCAGCAGTGAAGGACAGGAGTACTATGGCTACACCTTC. This gives the protein CASSEGQEYYGYTF. The chain links TRBV2 to TRBJ1-2, with a weak D call TRBD1 (6 bases). There are 14 residues in the CDR3. With 1 base removed from V and 3 bases from J, the gap between germline ends came to 9 bases. Per germline, CDR1 SNHLY and CDR2 FYNNEI.

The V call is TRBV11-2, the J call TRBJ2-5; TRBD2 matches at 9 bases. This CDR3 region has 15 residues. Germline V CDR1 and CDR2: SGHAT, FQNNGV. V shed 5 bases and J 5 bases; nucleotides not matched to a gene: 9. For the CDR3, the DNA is TGTGCCAGCAGCCCCACGGAGCGGGAGGTGGAGACCCAGTACTTC. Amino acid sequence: CASSPTEREVETQYF.